Listed below are T cell receptor beta chains from one sample, sequenced in a study of tumor-infiltrating lymphocytes in primary liver carcinoma. TCRdb processed the multiplex PCR reads anew with MiXCR; each CDR3 protein has one entry. The sample has approximately 110,000 distinct CDR3 sequences, 60% to 70% seen once. Input material: liver tumor tissue from sampling region 1. These receptors all stem from an older woman with primary liver carcinoma and hepatitis B virus infection. Each CDR3 is given with its conserved first and last residue. The D gene is left open where the match is weak. Expanded clones get a size class; other rows say once, few or many, or leave the size out.

v_gene	d_gene	abundance	j_gene	CDR3nt	CDR3aa
TRBV5-1	TRBD2	many	TRBJ2-2	TGCGCCAGCAGCAAACTAGCGGGTTCGAACACCGGGGAGCTGTTTTTT	CASSKLAGSNTGELFF
TRBV6-1	-	-	TRBJ2-1	TGTGCCAGCAACATGGACGGGGCAGGTGCGAATGAGCAGTTCTTC	CASNMDGAGANEQFF
TRBV11-2	TRBD1	-	TRBJ2-3	TGTGCCAGCAGCGAGGACAGGGGGACCGCAGATACGCAGTATTTT	CASSEDRGTADTQYF
TRBV21-1	-	-	TRBJ2-5	TGTGCCAGCAACACTTGGGAGACCCAGTACTTC	CASNTWETQYF
TRBV30	-	few	TRBJ1-6	TGTGCCTGGAGTGGGCAGGGGAATTCACCCCTCCACTTT	CAWSGQGNSPLHF
TRBV4-1	-	-	TRBJ1-5	TGCGCCAGCAGCCATAGAATCCTAACAGAGATCGGTCAGCCCGAGCATTTT	CASSHRILTEIGQPEHF
TRBV30	-	-	TRBJ2-7	TGTGCCTGGAGTGTACAGGTCGGAGCCCAGCAGGACTTC	CAWSVQVGAQQDF
TRBV12-3/TRBV12-4	-	many	TRBJ2-1	TGTGCCAGCAGTCAAAACAATGAGCAGTTCTTC	CASSQNNEQFF
TRBV11-3	-	once	TRBJ1-1	TGTGCCAGCAGTTTATCGGCAGGGAGGGACACTGAAGCTTTCTTT	CASSLSAGRDTEAFF
TRBV11-2	-	-	TRBJ2-2	TGTGACAGCAGCTTACGAGGGACACACACCGGGGAGCTGTTCTTT	CDSSLRGTHTGELFF
TRBV11-3	-	-	TRBJ2-2	TGTGCCTGCAGCTTAGTCCTACTGAAATCGAACGCCGGGGAGCTGTTTTTT	CACSLVLLKSNAGELFF
TRBV7-8	TRBD2	-	TRBJ2-3	TGTGGCAGCAGTGATAGTCTAGCGGGTGCAGGTACGCAGTATTTT	CGSSDSLAGAGTQYF
TRBV6-1	TRBD1	-	TRBJ2-1	TGTGCCAGCAGTGAAACAGGGGCAGGATTTTACAATGAGCAGTTCTTC	CASSETGAGFYNEQFF
TRBV11-2	-	-	TRBJ2-1	TGTGCCAGCAGCTTGGAGACCGGGACAAGAGAGCAGTTCTTC	CASSLETGTREQFF
TRBV28	-	many	TRBJ2-1	TGTGCCAGCAGGGAATTGCACAATGAGCAGTTCTTC	CASRELHNEQFF
TRBV11-2	-	-	TRBJ2-7	TGTGCCAGCAGTACAACGGGGCTAGCGTCACCCGAGCAGCACTTC	CASSTTGLASPEQHF
TRBV11-2	-	-	TRBJ2-5	TGTGCCGGCGGCTACTCCCGTGGTAGTGGGAGAGAGACCCAGTACTTC	CAGGYSRGSGRETQYF
TRBV14	-	-	TRBJ2-2	TGTGCCAGCAGCTCAATGGGGGAATTCGGATCTATGAACACCGGGGAGCTGTTTTTT	CASSSMGEFGSMNTGELFF
TRBV11-2	-	-	TRBJ2-7	TGTGCCAGCAGCTCCCCCGGACTGGGAGACCGTATGCAGCAGTATTTC	CASSSPGLGDRMQQYF
TRBV4-2	-	-	TRBJ2-5	TGTGCTAGAAGCCAAGATCCTAGCGGAGGGGGGGAGACCCAGTACTTC	CARSQDPSGGGETQYF
TRBV14	-	-	TRBJ2-5	TGTGCCAGCAGCCAACGGGGCCCGAGAGAGACCCAGTACTTC	CASSQRGPRETQYF
TRBV12-3/TRBV12-4	-	-	TRBJ2-7	TGTGCCAGCAGCCCCAGGGGCGGGAACTCCTTCGAGCAGTGCTTC	CASSPRGGNSFEQCF
TRBV9	-	-	TRBJ2-1	TGTGCCAGCAGCCCCCGTTGGGCGGGGAATGAGCAGTTCTTC	CASSPRWAGNEQFF
TRBV6-6	TRBD2	-	TRBJ2-7	TGTGCCAGCGGACTTACGGGGGGGAGGCCCGGCGAGCAGTACTTC	CASGLTGGRPGEQYF
TRBV14	-	few	TRBJ2-2	TGTGCCAGCAAACGGGCGCGGACAGAAGAGCTGTTTTTT	CASKRARTEELFF
TRBV6-1	-	many	TRBJ1-1	TGTGCCACCCGCATGATCCCGGAGGACACTGAAGCTTTCTTT	CATRMIPEDTEAFF
TRBV6-1	TRBD2	once	TRBJ2-1	TGTGCCAGCAGTGCCCGGATTATCGGGAGGGCTTACAATGAGCAGTTCTTC	CASSARIIGRAYNEQFF
TRBV4-1	-	once	TRBJ2-3	TGCGCCAGTAGCATGGGACACTCCAGCACAGATACGCAGTATTTT	CASSMGHSSTDTQYF
TRBV2	TRBD1	-	TRBJ1-5	TGTGCCAGCAGTACAGGGGGCATGGGTCAGCCCCAGCATTTT	CASSTGGMGQPQHF
TRBV10-3	-	-	TRBJ2-5	TGTGCCATCAGTGACCCGCTATATAATCAAGAGACCCAGTGCTTC	CAISDPLYNQETQCF
TRBV28	TRBD2	-	TRBJ2-5	TGTGCCAGCACCCTAAGCGGGGGAGAGACCCAGTACTTC	CASTLSGGETQYF
TRBV29-1	-	-	TRBJ2-4	TGCAGCCTTGAACACGGGGCCCGAAACACTCAGTACTTC	CSLEHGARNTQYF
TRBV2	-	few	TRBJ1-4	TGTGCCAGCAGGGCCGCCACCACACTTGATGAAAAACTGTTTTTT	CASRAATTLDEKLFF
TRBV28	-	-	TRBJ1-1	TGTGCCAGCAGTGTATTAGGACGGCCGTTGAAGACTGAAGCTTTCTTT	CASSVLGRPLKTEAFF
TRBV4-1	TRBD1	-	TRBJ1-6	TGCGCCAGCAGCCGAGGACAGGGAAGCTCCTATAATTCACCCCTCCACTTT	CASSRGQGSSYNSPLHF
TRBV29-1	TRBD1	many	TRBJ2-7	TGCAGCGTACGACAGGGCCCAACCTACGAGCAGTACTTC	CSVRQGPTYEQYF
TRBV6-5	TRBD1	many	TRBJ1-2	TGTGCCAGCAGTCAGGGACAGCCTAGTGGCTACACCTTC	CASSQGQPSGYTF
TRBV6-5	-	-	TRBJ1-1	TGTGCCAGCAGCCCACCCTGGAGGGGTGGGGGCACTGAAGTATTCTTT	CASSPPWRGGGTEVFF
TRBV14	TRBD1	-	TRBJ2-6	TGTGCCAGTAGCCAACGGGAAATCGGACAGGACCTATCTGGGGCCAACGTCCTGACTTTC	CASSQREIGQDLSGANVLTF
TRBV5-1	-	-	TRBJ2-7	TGCGCCAGCAGCTTTACTCAGGCAAAGGAGGAGCAGTACTTC	CASSFTQAKEEQYF
TRBV12-3/TRBV12-4	-	-	TRBJ1-2	TGTGCCAGCACCGACCGAGCCCATGACTGCACCTTC	CASTDRAHDCTF
TRBV28	TRBD2	-	TRBJ2-3	TGTGCCAGCAGTGAACTTAGCGGGAGGGAGGTAGATACGCAGTATTTT	CASSELSGREVDTQYF
TRBV29-1	TRBD2	-	TRBJ2-3	TGCAGTGCCACTAGCGGGTTGGGGAATACGCAGTATTTT	CSATSGLGNTQYF